The entry below describes one TCR beta chain. Its antigen is still unknown. The data originate from a study of T cells in Graves' hyperthyroidism and ophthalmopathy. Overall study context: Peripheral blood specimens were obtained at initial diagnosis, prior to any treatment. Points from the study as a whole: Stable hyperthyroidism was told apart from ophthalmopathy by a model built on 13 V-J features.

Amplified TCR beta CDR3 regions derived from RNA transcripts. TCR CDR3 regions were first amplified by RT-PCR with HTBI primers. TCRdb itself ran the multiplex PCR reads through MiXCR, one entry per CDR3 protein. The repertoire has around 500,000 distinct CDR3 sequences, around 15% of them found once; the top ten carry about 17%. The germline V gene encodes CDR1 MNHEY and CDR2 SMNVEV (reference sequence). After removal of 4 bases from V and 2 bases from J, the junction contained 8 bases not matched to a gene. This CDR3 is 15 amino acids long. Sequencing was performed on blood. This chain links TRBV27 with TRBJ2-7; TRBD1 matches 7 bases. The clonotype was recovered from a woman aged 18-35 years with Graves' hyperthyroidism. DNA of the CDR3: TGTGCCAGCAGTTCAACGGGACAGCTAACCTACGAGCAGTACTTC. It encodes CASSSTGQLTYEQYF.